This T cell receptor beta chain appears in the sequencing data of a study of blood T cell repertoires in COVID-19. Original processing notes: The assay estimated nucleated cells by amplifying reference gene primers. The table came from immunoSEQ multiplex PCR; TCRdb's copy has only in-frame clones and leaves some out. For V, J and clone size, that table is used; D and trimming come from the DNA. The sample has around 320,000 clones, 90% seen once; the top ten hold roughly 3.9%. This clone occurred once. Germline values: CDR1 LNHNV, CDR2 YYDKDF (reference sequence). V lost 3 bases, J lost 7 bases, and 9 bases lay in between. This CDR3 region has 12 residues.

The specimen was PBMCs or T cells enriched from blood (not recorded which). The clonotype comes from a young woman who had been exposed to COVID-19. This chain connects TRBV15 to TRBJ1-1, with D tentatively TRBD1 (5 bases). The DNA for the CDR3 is TGTGCCACCAGCAGCCAGGGCTATGAAGCTTTCTTT. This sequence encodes CATSSQGYEAFF.